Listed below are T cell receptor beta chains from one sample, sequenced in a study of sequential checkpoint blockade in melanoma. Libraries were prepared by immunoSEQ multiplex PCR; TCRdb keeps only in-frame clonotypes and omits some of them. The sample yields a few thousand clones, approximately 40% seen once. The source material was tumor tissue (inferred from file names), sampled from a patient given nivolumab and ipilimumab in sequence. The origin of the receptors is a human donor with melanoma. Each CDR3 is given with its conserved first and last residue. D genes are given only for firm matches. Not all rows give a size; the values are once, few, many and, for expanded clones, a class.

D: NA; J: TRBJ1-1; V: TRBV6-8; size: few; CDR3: CASSYGGIVDVNTEAFF; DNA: TGTGCCAGCAGTTACGGGGGTATCGTGGACGTGAACACTGAAGCTTTCTTT
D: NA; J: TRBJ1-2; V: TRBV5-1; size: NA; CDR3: CASSPRAGNYGYTF; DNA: TGCGCCAGCAGCCCCCGGGCAGGGAACTATGGCTACACCTTC
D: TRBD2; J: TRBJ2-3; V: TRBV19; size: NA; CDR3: CASSPRTGGADTQYF; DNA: TGTGCCAGTAGTCCTCGGACGGGGGGTGCAGATACGCAGTATTTT
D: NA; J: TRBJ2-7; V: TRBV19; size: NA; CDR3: CASRGDNSYEQYF; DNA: TGTGCCAGTAGGGGGGACAACTCCTACGAGCAGTACTTC
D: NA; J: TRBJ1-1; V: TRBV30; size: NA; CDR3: CAWSVARNTEAFF; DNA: TGTGCCTGGAGTGTTGCGCGCAACACTGAAGCTTTCTTT
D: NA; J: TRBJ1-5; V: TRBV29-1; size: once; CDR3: CSVVDSLNQPQHF; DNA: TGCAGCGTTGTGGACAGTCTCAATCAGCCCCAGCATTTT
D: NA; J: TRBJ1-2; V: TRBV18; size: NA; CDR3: CASSTGSDYGYTF; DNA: TGTGCCAGCTCAACTGGGTCCGACTATGGCTACACCTTC
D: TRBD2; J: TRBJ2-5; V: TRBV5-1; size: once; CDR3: CASSDGTSQEPQYF; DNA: TGCGCCAGCAGCGACGGGACTAGTCAAGAGCCCCAGTACTTC
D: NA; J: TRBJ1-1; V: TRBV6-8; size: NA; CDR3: CASSPGQGAGTEAFF; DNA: TGTGCCAGCTCCCCCGGCCAGGGAGCTGGGACTGAAGCTTTCTTT
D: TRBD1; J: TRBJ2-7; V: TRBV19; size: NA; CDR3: CASSIGTLGQASYEQYF; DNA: TGTGCCAGTAGTATTGGGACACTGGGACAGGCCTCCTACGAGCAGTACTTC
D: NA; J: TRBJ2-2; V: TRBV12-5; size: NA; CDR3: CASTRDFNGELFF; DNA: TGTGCCAGCACCCGGGATTTTAACGGGGAGCTGTTTTTT
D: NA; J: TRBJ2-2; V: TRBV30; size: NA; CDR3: CAWKAPGGELFF; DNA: TGTGCCTGGAAGGCCCCAGGCGGGGAGCTGTTTTTT
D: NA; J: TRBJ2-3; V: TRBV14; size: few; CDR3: CASSQDWASAYEGTDTQYF; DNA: TGTGCCAGCAGCCAAGATTGGGCTAGCGCCTATGAAGGCACAGATACGCAGTATTTT